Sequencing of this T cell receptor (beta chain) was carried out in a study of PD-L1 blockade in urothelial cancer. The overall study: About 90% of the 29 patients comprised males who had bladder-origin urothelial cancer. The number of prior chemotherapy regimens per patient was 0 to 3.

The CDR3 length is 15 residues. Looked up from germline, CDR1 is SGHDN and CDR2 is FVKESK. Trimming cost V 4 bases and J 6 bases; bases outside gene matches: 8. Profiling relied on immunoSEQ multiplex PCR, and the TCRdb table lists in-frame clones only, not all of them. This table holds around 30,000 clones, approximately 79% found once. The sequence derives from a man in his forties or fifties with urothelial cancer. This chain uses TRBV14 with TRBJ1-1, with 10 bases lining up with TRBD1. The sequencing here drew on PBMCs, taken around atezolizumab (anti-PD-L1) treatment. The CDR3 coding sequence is TGTGCCAGCAGCCCCCAAGGCGGGACAGGGGCTGAAGCTTTCTTT. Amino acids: CASSPQGGTGAEAFF.